This TCR beta chain was captured by sequencing in a study of blood T cell repertoires in COVID-19 (dated by TCRdb to between 2020 and 2021). Regarding the complete study: Samples from collaborators originated in the United States, Italy and Spain and spanned both the acute and convalescent phases of COVID-19. The prospective study material was composed of cDNA or gDNA derived from T cells, B-cell-depleted T cells, or PBMCs. Deeply sampled blood TCRbeta repertoires from subjects exposed to, actively infected with, or recovered from COVID-19 were included in the dataset. A freely available public database, intended as a resource for researchers studying the immune response to SARS-CoV-2, is where the repertoires were released. The samples were drawn from two sources: the first 160 participants of the ongoing ImmuneRACE study, and 1,254 subjects contributed by 6 global collaborators. The sample metadata nearly always contained a de-identified subject ID, COVID-19 status, age in years and sex. Where HLA class I and class II types were available, the types were taken from metadata supplied by the sample provider, not from assay-based typing.

As for this clone: Its antigen remains unidentified. No base-level quality is on record; no much larger clone is a single base apart.

The immunoSEQ Assay, a bias-controlled multiplex PCR, was used to amplify TCRbeta CDR3 regions from genomic DNA. Per the source publication's procedure: The number of nucleated cells in each sample was estimated by amplification of reference gene primers within the assay. To quantify the absolute abundance of each unique TCRbeta CDR3 rearrangement, sequence reads were collapsed and filtered. For each sample, productive Simpson clonality was calculated by taking the square root of Simpson's diversity index across productive rearrangements. Entries here come from immuneACCESS through TCRdb and include only in-frame sequences with V and J called. Some clones fail to appear in such tables; in the studies checked, an unresolved V gene covers under half of the shortfall, and the cause of the remainder is unknown. V, J and clone size are those of that table, while D and trimming were read from the DNA. Recorded for this sample are a few hundred thousand clones; approximately 88% of them occurred a single time. Under 4.5% of the sample rests with the top ten.

The CDR3 measures 16 amino acids from cysteine to phenylalanine. The DNA shown is the 48-base CDR3, in frame from base 1. From the germline V gene, CDR1 is LGHNA and CDR2 is YNFKEQ. The germline V end is reduced by 4 bases and the J end by 2 bases; junction bases left unmatched: 11. Collaborating institutions collected whole blood in K2EDTA tubes following their own protocols. For TCRbeta analysis, collaborators shipped samples as frozen whole blood, isolated PBMCs, or DNA extracted from either of those sample types. Here is what the overall study found, with its caveats: Clinical and demographic metadata were provided uncurated, with the amount varying by source and participant.

This clonotype was sampled from a woman between 45 and 60 years old with active or convalescent COVID-19. Sequenced input: peripheral blood. Rearrangement joined TRBV4-2 to TRBJ2-7; the junction holds 7 bases that match TRBD2. The CDR3 here reads CASSPSLAALPYEQYF. The sequenced DNA: TGTGCCAGCAGCCCCAGCCTAGCGGCCCTGCCCTACGAGCAGTACTTC.